There are a few counts of the clone carrying this T cell receptor beta chain. No antigen is known for it. Looked up from germline, CDR1 is SGHRS and CDR2 is YFSETQ. The CDR3 totals 13 residues. V gave up 2 bases and J gave up 7 bases; unmatched junction bases: 4. The data were obtained in a study of a mutant IDH1 vaccine in newly diagnosed glioma. Study-wide context: Vaccinations were initiated 4-6 weeks following radiotherapy alone, or were given together with temozolomide cycles. Pretreatment consisted of radiotherapy, temozolomide, or both, with most receiving both. Study observations and caveats: The occurrence of vaccine-induced immune responses was seen in 93.3% of patients.

Time point of the sample: week 11, during vaccination. With topical imiquimod, each dose of the vaccine consisted of 300 ug of mutant IDH1 20-mer peptide. Some clones are missing from TCRdb's copy, which holds only in-frame ones; the method was immunoSEQ multiplex PCR. The sample comprises 55,000 to 65,000 clones, under 90% of which are singletons, and approximately 3.8% rests with the top ten. The sequence was collected from a man between 25 and 39 years old with glioma. Sequenced here: PBMCs, sampled from a glioma patient whose treatment included an IDH1 peptide vaccine. This rearrangement joins TRBV5-1 to TRBJ2-7; 9 bases align to TRBD1. The CDR3 region is CASSFAGTGEQYF. CDR3 in DNA: TGCGCCAGCAGCTTTGCCGGGACAGGGGAGCAGTACTTC. The whole variable domain, remainder taken from reference TRBV5-1 and TRBJ2-7, is KAGVTQTPRYLIKTRGQQVTLSCSPISGHRSVSWYQQTPGQGLQFLFEYFSETQRNKGNFPGRFSGRQFSNSRSEMNVSTLELGDSALYLCASSFAGTGEQYFGPGTRLTVT.